Presented here are 22 T cell receptor beta chains from one specimen sequenced in a study of early T cells in non-severe SARS-CoV-2 infection. TCRdb re-called the 5' RACE reads with MiXCR, one entry per CDR3 protein. The sample includes tens of thousands of distinct CDR3 sequences, approximately 12% seen only once; the top ten take more than 3%. Sequencing was performed on whole blood. These receptors all come from an adult who was a healthcare worker with PCR-confirmed SARS-CoV-2 infection or an uninfected control (not recorded which).

Only a few counts were recorded for this clonotype. The chain recombines TRBV19 with TRBJ2-7; no clear D gene. Deletions cut 5 bases from V and 3 bases from J, with 11 bases between. Germline V gene sequence: CDR1 LNHDA, CDR2 SQIVND (reference sequence). The CDR3 extends over 13 amino acids. CDR3 nucleotides: TGTGCCAGTAGTCCCGGTGGGGTCTACGAGCAGTACTTC. Amino acids: CASSPGGVYEQYF.

This clonotype was observed at least ten times. This rearrangement joins TRBV20-1 to TRBJ2-7, with TRBD2 matching over 7 bases. Per the germline V gene, CDR1 is DFQATT and CDR2 is SNEGSKA (reference sequence). Losses at the gene ends were 4 bases for V and 0 bases for J; bases not matched to a gene: 9. The CDR3 is 15 residues long. This chain's CDR3 is CSATGFAGVSYEQYF. CDR3 nucleotide sequence: TGCAGTGCTACCGGGTTCGCGGGGGTCTCCTACGAGCAGTACTTC.

This clonotype was detected only a few times. The chain recombines TRBV29-1 with TRBJ2-7, with 8 bases fitting TRBD1. V gave up 6 bases and J gave up 3 bases; unmatched junction bases: 13. Germline CDR1 SQVTM, CDR2 ANQGSEA. There are 15 residues in the CDR3. The CDR3 DNA sequence: TGCAGCGTCACCTCCCGGGACAGGCACCTCTACGAGCAGTACTTC. Amino acids: CSVTSRDRHLYEQYF.

At least ten counts were recorded for this clonotype. The chain has TRBV6-2 or TRBV6-3 and TRBJ2-1; 7 nucleotides agree with TRBD2. V dropped 5 bases and J dropped 9; count of bases not matched to a gene: 13. Germline CDR1 is MNHEY and CDR2 is SVGEGT. The CDR3 spans 15 residues. The CDR3 DNA follows: TGTGCCAGCAGTCGGTCCGGGACTAAGGGGAGTGAGCAGTTCTTC. This sequence encodes CASSRSGTKGSEQFF.

Ten or more counts support this clonotype. The chain recombines TRBV12-3 or TRBV12-4 with TRBJ2-2; 13 bases match TRBD2. This CDR3 has 16 amino acids. J lost 4 bases, V lost 6 bases, and 5 bases had no gene match. The CDR3 sequence is CASRRTSGSGTGELFF. The CDR3 coding sequence is TGTGCCAGCAGGAGGACTAGCGGGAGCGGCACCGGGGAGCTGTTTTTT.

This clonotype was counted between two and nine times. The chain links TRBV29-1 to TRBJ1-2; 10 bases align to TRBD1. The CDR3 contains 17 residues. Germline V gene data show CDR1 as SQVTM and CDR2 as ANQGSEA. J was trimmed by 1 base and V by 6 bases; bases with no gene match: 14. This CDR3 is CSVPRGQGGLGNYGYTF. The CDR3 DNA reads TGCAGCGTCCCAAGAGGACAGGGGGGATTGGGTAACTATGGCTACACCTTC.

The V gene is TRBV5-1, the J gene TRBJ2-7, with D perhaps matching TRBD2 (5 bases). Germline loops: CDR1 SGHRS, CDR2 YFSETQ. V shed 4 bases and J shed 6 bases, with 14 bases lying between them. The CDR3 length is 13 residues. The CDR3 nucleotides read TGCGCCAGCAGCATAAATACCCGGGGCGAGCAGTACTTC. It translates to CASSINTRGEQYF.

This clonotype showed up many times. The V and J genes are TRBV7-9 and TRBJ2-1; 8 bases fit TRBD2. Germline V lookup: CDR1 SEHNR, CDR2 FQNEAQ (reference sequence). After removal of 6 bases from V and 7 bases from J, the junction contained 11 bases not matched to a gene. The length of the CDR3 is 15 residues. The CDR3 region has the DNA TGTGCCAGCAGGTCCCCCAGCGGGAGCTTAAATGAGCAGTTCTTC. The encoded protein is CASRSPSGSLNEQFF.

The CDR3 nucleotides read TGTGCCAGCAGCGAGATCGTTGGTGATAATTCACCCCTCCACTTT. Its translation is CASSEIVGDNSPLHF. The gene calls are TRBV7-9 and TRBJ1-6, with unresolved D. V lost 5 bases, J lost 5 bases, and 13 bases lay in between. The CDR3 length is 15 residues. CDR1 and CDR2 (germline): SEHNR, FQNEAQ (reference sequence).

The chain recombines TRBV28 with TRBJ2-7, with no clear D. The CDR3 totals 12 residues. Germline V gives CDR1 MDHEN, CDR2 SYDVKM. The V end lost 5 bases, the J end lost 11 bases, and 16 bases lay between the germline ends. The CDR3 region is CASSALVQAEYF. The DNA of the CDR3 is TGTGCCAGCAGTGCTTTGGTGCAGGCGGAGTACTTC. Filled out from reference TRBV28 and TRBJ2-7, the complete variable domain reads DVKVTQSSRYLVKRTGEKVFLECVQDMDHENMFWYRQDPGLGLRLIYFSYDVKMKEKGDIPEGYSVSREKKERFSLILESASTNQTSMYLCASSALVQAEYFGPGTRLTVT.

The V and J genes are TRBV7-9 and TRBJ2-5; 10 bases are a match to TRBD2. Per germline, CDR1 SEHNR and CDR2 FQNEAQ (reference sequence). The CDR3 is 15 residues long. Trimming cost V 2 bases and J 4 bases; bases outside gene matches: 4. This CDR3 reads CASSLKAGGLETQYF. As DNA, the CDR3 is TGTGCCAGCAGCTTAAAAGCGGGAGGGCTAGAGACCCAGTACTTC. The whole variable domain, remainder taken from reference TRBV7-9 and TRBJ2-5, is DTGVSQNPRHKITKRGQNVTFRCDPISEHNRLYWYRQTLGQGPEFLTYFQNEAQLEKSRLLSDRFSAERPKGSFSTLEIQRTEQGDSAMYLCASSLKAGGLETQYFGPGTRLLVL.

This clonotype has only a few counts. This chain connects TRBV3-1 to TRBJ2-7, with D perhaps TRBD1 or TRBD2 (5 bases each). The CDR3 sequence is 11 residues long. V lost 8 bases, J lost 3 bases, and 8 bases lay in between. CDR1 is LGHDT, CDR2 YNNKEL, per germline (reference sequence). In DNA form, the CDR3 reads TGTGCCAGCCAGAGGGGCTACGAGCAGTACTTC. It codes for CASQRGYEQYF.

The genes are TRBV2 and TRBJ1-2; the match to TRBD1 covers 8 bases. The CDR3 totals 12 residues. Germline-derived CDR1 and CDR2 are SNHLY and FYNNEI. After removal of 4 bases from V and 8 bases from J, the junction contained 3 bases not matched to a gene. Here the CDR3 reads CASSAGGEGYTF. CDR3 DNA sequence: TGTGCCAGCAGTGCAGGGGGCGAGGGCTACACCTTC.

This clonotype was seen only a few times. This chain links TRBV4-1 with TRBJ2-1; TRBD2 matches 12 bases. V lost 0 bases and J lost 2; bases outside the gene matches: 5. This CDR3 contains 18 residues. Germline V gene lookup returns CDR1 MGHRA and CDR2 YSYEKL. CDR3: CASSQEASGGGTYNEQFF. DNA of the CDR3: TGCGCCAGCAGCCAAGAGGCTAGCGGGGGGGGGACCTACAATGAGCAGTTCTTC.

The rearrangement joins TRBV20-1 to TRBJ2-1; 9 bases map to TRBD2. Trimming cost V 7 bases and J 9 bases; bases outside gene matches: 7. This CDR3 has 12 amino acids. CDR1 and CDR2 from the germline V gene are DFQATT and SNEGSKA (reference sequence). CDR3: CSVGGLALEQFF. In nucleotides, the CDR3 is TGCAGTGTTGGGGGACTAGCCCTTGAGCAGTTCTTC.

This chain uses TRBV3-1 with TRBJ2-2; 9 bases match TRBD2. The ends lost 2 bases at V and 2 bases at J; junction bases unmatched: 6. Germline lookup yields CDR1 LGHDT and CDR2 YNNKEL (reference sequence). The CDR3 is 17 amino acids. CDR3 residues: CASSQRLLAGNTGELFF. The CDR3 DNA reads TGTGCCAGCAGCCAAAGACTACTAGCGGGTAACACCGGGGAGCTGTTTTTT. The variable domain in full, completed from reference TRBV3-1 and TRBJ2-2, reads DTAVSQTPKYLVTQMGNDKSIKCEQNLGHDTMYWYKQDSKKFLKIMFSYNNKELIINETVPNRFSPKSPDKAHLNLHINSLELGDSAVYFCASSQRLLAGNTGELFFGEGSRLTVL.

This rearrangement joins TRBV2 to TRBJ1-1; D gene unclear. The CDR3 covers 16 residues. The germline CDR1 and CDR2 sequences are SNHLY and FYNNEI. V gave up 2 bases and J gave up 1 base, with 14 bases separating them. CDR3 nucleotide sequence: TGTGCCAGCAGTGAAAATCCGGGGAGGTGGAACACTGAAGCTTTCTTT. As protein: CASSENPGRWNTEAFF.

The rearrangement links TRBV7-7 to TRBJ2-7; D might be TRBD1 (5 bases). The V end was cut by 6 bases, the J end by 5 bases, with 17 bases between. This CDR3 is built from 14 residues. The germline CDR1 and CDR2 sequences are SSHAT and FNYEAQ (reference sequence). The CDR3 coding sequence is TGTGCCAGCAGACCGGCCTCACAGGACGACGAGCAGTACTTC. The encoded protein is CASRPASQDDEQYF.

The rearrangement uses TRBV5-1 and TRBJ2-3; D remains ambiguous. Germline CDR1 and CDR2: SGHRS and YFSETQ. V dropped 7 bases and J dropped 0 bases, with 6 bases sitting between them. The CDR3 sequence is 12 residues long. This CDR3 reads CASDRSTDTQYF. In nucleotides, the CDR3 is TGCGCCAGCGACCGAAGCACAGATACGCAGTATTTT.

This clonotype was seen at least ten times. The genes are TRBV14 and TRBJ2-7, with D unresolved. The CDR3 length is 11 residues. In germline, CDR1 is SGHDN, CDR2 FVKESK. V lost 0 bases to trimming and J lost 3 bases, with 0 bases between them. The CDR3 loop reads CASSQDYEQYF. DNA of the CDR3: TGTGCCAGCAGCCAAGACTACGAGCAGTACTTC. The whole variable domain, remainder taken from reference TRBV14 and TRBJ2-7, is EAGVTQFPSHSVIEKGQTVTLRCDPISGHDNLYWYRRVMGKEIKFLLHFVKESKQDESGMPNNRFLAERTGGTYSTLKVQPAELEDSGVYFCASSQDYEQYFGPGTRLTVT.

This clonotype was recorded at least ten times. The V gene is TRBV29-1, the J gene TRBJ2-3, with D unclear. The CDR3 spans 11 residues. V was shortened by 6 bases and J by 2 bases, with 6 bases between the two germline ends. Germline V lookup: CDR1 SQVTM, CDR2 ANQGSEA. CDR3 DNA: TGCAGCGTACGACCCACAGATACGCAGTATTTT. Protein: CSVRPTDTQYF.

This clonotype was picked up many times. The chain links TRBV19 to TRBJ2-6, with D perhaps matching TRBD1 or TRBD2 (5 bases each). Trimming left V 5 bases short and J 9 bases short, with 17 bases between. This CDR3 spans 15 amino acids. Germline assignment: CDR1 LNHDA and CDR2 SQIVND (reference sequence). CDR3 DNA sequence: TGTGCCAGTAGTCCACCTGGGGGACCCGACAACGTCCTGACTTTC. It codes for CASSPPGGPDNVLTF.